A selection of T cell receptor beta chains follows, all from one sample in a study of cytomegalovirus exposure and HLA in healthy donors. Only in-frame clones appear in the TCRdb table, and some are missing; sequencing was by immunoSEQ multiplex PCR. This sample has around 120,000 clones, with around three quarters found just once. Sequenced input: PBMCs. The receptors here all came from a woman aged 50 to 60 in good health and CMV-seronegative. The CDR3 runs from the conserved cysteine through the conserved F or W. A D gene is named only where the DNA matches it firmly. The size entry is marked missing in some rows and otherwise reads once, few, many or a size class.

d_gene	abundance	v_gene	j_gene	CDR3nt	CDR3aa
TRBD2	-	TRBV5-1	TRBJ2-2	TGCGCCAGCAGCTACGGACTAGCGGGAGTTGACACCGGGGAGCTGTTTTTT	CASSYGLAGVDTGELFF
-	-	TRBV5-4	TRBJ2-3	TGTGCCAGCAGCTTCCCGAGCGGACCTAGCACAGATACGCAGTATTTT	CASSFPSGPSTDTQYF
-	-	TRBV7-2	TRBJ1-2	TGTGCCAGCAGCTTAGCGCAGGGGCGGACCTTC	CASSLAQGRTF
-	-	TRBV4-3	TRBJ1-2	TGCGCCAGCAGCCAAGGGGGGGGGAGTTCCTATGGCTACACCTTC	CASSQGGGSSYGYTF
TRBD1	-	TRBV25-1	TRBJ1-2	TGTGCCAGCACACAGACAGGGGTGTATGGCTACACCTTC	CASTQTGVYGYTF
TRBD2	-	TRBV28	TRBJ2-5	TGTGCCAGCCATCTCGCTAGACTGGGACTAGCGGGGGAGGGAGAGACCCAGTACTTC	CASHLARLGLAGEGETQYF
-	-	TRBV19	TRBJ2-1	TGTGCCAGTAGTATAAGTTGGGGGGGCTTCAATGAGCAGTTCTTC	CASSISWGGFNEQFF
TRBD1	-	TRBV30	TRBJ1-5	TGTGCCTGGAAGACAGGGGTAAATCAGCCCCAGAATTTT	CAWKTGVNQPQNF
-	-	TRBV7-9	TRBJ2-3	TGTGCCAGCAGTCGTAATCCGGGACTGAGCACAGATACGCAGTATTTT	CASSRNPGLSTDTQYF
TRBD1	few	TRBV4-1	TRBJ2-3	TGCGCCAGCAGCCAAGTGGCAGGGGGACAGTCTAGCACAGATACGCAGTATTTT	CASSQVAGGQSSTDTQYF
TRBD1	-	TRBV28	TRBJ1-2	TGTGCCAGCAGGAGCGGACAGGGCCCTAACTATGGCTACACCTTC	CASRSGQGPNYGYTF
TRBD2	-	TRBV29-1	TRBJ2-1	TGCAGCGTTGAAGGGAGCGGGAATTCCTACAATGAGCAGTTCTTC	CSVEGSGNSYNEQFF
-	-	TRBV2	TRBJ2-3	TGTGCCAGCAGTGGACAGAGTACTAGCACAGATACGCAGTATTTT	CASSGQSTSTDTQYF
TRBD1	-	TRBV5-1	TRBJ1-4	TGCGCCAGCAGCGCACTCGGACAGGGTGGTGAAAAACTGTTTTTT	CASSALGQGGEKLFF
TRBD2	-	TRBV7-3	TRBJ2-3	TGTGCCAGCAGCCCCCATAGCGGGAGCCGGCGAGATACGCAGTATTTT	CASSPHSGSRRDTQYF
-	once	TRBV11-3	TRBJ2-2	TGTGCCAGCAGCTTAGGGGGAGGGACAACCAACACCGGGGAGCTGTTTTTT	CASSLGGGTTNTGELFF
TRBD1	-	TRBV9	TRBJ2-5	TGTGCCAGCAGCGTAGGACAGGGAGAGACCCAGTACTTC	CASSVGQGETQYF
TRBD2	-	TRBV2	TRBJ2-7	TGTGCCAGCAGTGCTAGCGGGAGAATTGCGTACGAGCAGTACTTC	CASSASGRIAYEQYF
TRBD2	once	TRBV6-4	TRBJ2-1	TGTGCCAGCAGTGTCCTAGCGGGAAGATGGAATGAGCAGTTCTTC	CASSVLAGRWNEQFF
-	few	TRBV30	TRBJ1-2	TGTGCCTGGGGACAGTATGGCTACACCTTC	CAWGQYGYTF
-	-	TRBV11-2	TRBJ1-4	TGTGCCAGCAGCTTAAGCAGGGTCCGATCTAATGAAAAACTGTTTTTT	CASSLSRVRSNEKLFF
-	-	TRBV7-2	TRBJ1-3	TGTGCCAGCAGCTCGCCCTCCGGGGGGGAAGCTGGAAACACCATATATTTT	CASSSPSGGEAGNTIYF
-	-	TRBV25-1	TRBJ1-5	TGTGCCAGCAGTGAACCAGGGTTCAACCAGCCCCAGAATTTT	CASSEPGFNQPQNF
-	few	TRBV6-5	TRBJ1-5	TGTGCCAGCAGTTACTCGAGGGACACTTATCAGCCCCAGCATTTT	CASSYSRDTYQPQHF
TRBD1	-	TRBV28	TRBJ1-2	TGTGCCAGCAGTCCCGGACAGGGGAAAAACTATGGCTACACCTTC	CASSPGQGKNYGYTF
TRBD2	-	TRBV6-4	TRBJ2-1	TGTGCCAGCAGTGACGGCCTAGCGGATGAGCAGTTCTTC	CASSDGLADEQFF
-	-	TRBV27	TRBJ2-3	TGTGCCAGCATGGGCGGGAACACAGATACGCAGTATTTT	CASMGGNTDTQYF
TRBD1	-	TRBV28	TRBJ2-7	TGTGCCAGCAACGCGGGACAGGGAACCTACGAGCAGTACTTC	CASNAGQGTYEQYF
-	-	TRBV27	TRBJ1-1	TGTGCCAGCAAAAACCATCCCGGGACAAGCACTGAAGCTTTCTTT	CASKNHPGTSTEAFF
-	-	TRBV11-3	TRBJ1-1	TGTGCCAGCAGCTTTCCCAGGGTGAACACTGAAGCTTTCTTT	CASSFPRVNTEAFF
-	-	TRBV19	TRBJ2-2	TGTGCCAGTAGTATCATTTGGACACAAAAGATGAGCACCGGGGAGCTGTTTTTT	CASSIIWTQKMSTGELFF
TRBD2	-	TRBV2	TRBJ2-3	TGTGCCAGCAGTGCCCTGACTAGCGGGACCGTATCTAGCACAGATACGCAGTATTTT	CASSALTSGTVSSTDTQYF
-	few	TRBV29-1	TRBJ1-2	TGCAGCGTCGGGACGGGACTGGGCTATGGCTACACCTTC	CSVGTGLGYGYTF
-	-	TRBV27	TRBJ2-1	TGTGCCAGCAGTTTAAGTCGGGATGAGCAGTTCTTC	CASSLSRDEQFF
-	-	TRBV21-1	TRBJ2-5	TGTGCCAGCAGACAAAAAGGGAGACAGGGGTCAGAAACCGGGGGGGAGACCCAGTACTTC	CASRQKGRQGSETGGETQYF
TRBD1	-	TRBV4-3	TRBJ1-4	TGCGCCAGCAGCCACGATAATACAGGGGGGAATGAAAAACTGTTTTTT	CASSHDNTGGNEKLFF
-	-	TRBV25-1	TRBJ1-2	TGTGCCAGCAGTGGGGGACACTCTTACTATGGCTACACCTTC	CASSGGHSYYGYTF
-	-	TRBV5-1	TRBJ2-1	TGCGCCAGCAGCTTTTCACAGGGCTACAATGAGCAGTTCTTC	CASSFSQGYNEQFF
-	few	TRBV19	TRBJ1-1	TGTGCCAGTAGTAAAGGGACACTGAACACTGAAGCTTTCTTT	CASSKGTLNTEAFF
TRBD2	-	TRBV4-2	TRBJ2-1	TGTGCCAGCAGCCGGGTGACTAGCGGGAGCTCCTACAATGAGCAGTTCTTC	CASSRVTSGSSYNEQFF
TRBD2	-	TRBV28	TRBJ2-1	TGTGCCAGCAGTATACTTAGCGGGGCCCTCAATGAGCAGTTCTTC	CASSILSGALNEQFF
TRBD2	-	TRBV5-4	TRBJ2-1	TGTGCCAGCAGCTTGGAGGTCGGCGGACTAGCAAGGAATGAGCAGTTCTTC	CASSLEVGGLARNEQFF
-	-	TRBV9	TRBJ2-3	TGTGCCAGCACCGTAGGAGCGGTTCCCACAGATACGCAGTATTTT	CASTVGAVPTDTQYF